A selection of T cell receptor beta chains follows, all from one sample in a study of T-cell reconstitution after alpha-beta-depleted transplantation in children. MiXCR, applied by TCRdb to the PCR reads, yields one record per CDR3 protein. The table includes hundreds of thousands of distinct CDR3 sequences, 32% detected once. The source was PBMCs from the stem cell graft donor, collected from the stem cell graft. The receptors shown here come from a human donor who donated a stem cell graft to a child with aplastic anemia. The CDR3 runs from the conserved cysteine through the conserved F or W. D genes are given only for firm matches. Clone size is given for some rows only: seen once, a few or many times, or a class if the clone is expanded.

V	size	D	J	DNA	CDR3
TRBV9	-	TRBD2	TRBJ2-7	TGTGCCAGCAGTACGGGACTAGCGGGAGGACAGCCCTACGAGCAGTACTTC	CASSTGLAGGQPYEQYF
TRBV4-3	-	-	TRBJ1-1	TGCGCCAGCAGCCAGTTACGGTTGAACACTGAAGCTTTCTTT	CASSQLRLNTEAFF
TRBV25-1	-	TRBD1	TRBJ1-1	TGTGCCAGCAGTGGCCCGGGACAGGAAACCAACACTGAAGCTTTCTTT	CASSGPGQETNTEAFF
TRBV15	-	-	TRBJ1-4	TGTGCCACCAGCAGTCTCCCCGGGGGGCGGGCTGAAAAACTGTTTTTT	CATSSLPGGRAEKLFF
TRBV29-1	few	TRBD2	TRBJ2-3	TGCAGCGCCGACCCAAGCGGGAGGGCCATGGATACGCAGTATTTT	CSADPSGRAMDTQYF
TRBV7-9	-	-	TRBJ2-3	TGTGCCAGCAGCCCCGGACCCGAAGATACGCAGTATTTT	CASSPGPEDTQYF
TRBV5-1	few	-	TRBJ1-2	TGCGCCAGCAGCTTGGTCCCCGGGACGGGAAACTATGGCTACACCTTC	CASSLVPGTGNYGYTF
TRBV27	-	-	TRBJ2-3	TGTGCCAGCAGTACATGGACTGGGGCGAGCACAGATACGCAGTATTTT	CASSTWTGASTDTQYF
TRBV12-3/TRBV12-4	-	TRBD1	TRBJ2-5	TGTGCCAGCAGCGAAACCGGGACAGCTAAAGAGACCCAGTACTTC	CASSETGTAKETQYF
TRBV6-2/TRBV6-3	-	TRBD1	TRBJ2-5	TGTGCCAGCAGTTACCTCGGTGCCCGGACAGGACAGACCCAGTACTTC	CASSYLGARTGQTQYF
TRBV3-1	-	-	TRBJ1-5	TGTGCCAGCAGCCACCAGGACAGCAATCAGCCCCAGCATTTT	CASSHQDSNQPQHF
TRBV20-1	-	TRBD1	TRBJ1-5	TGCAGTGCCCCTCCCGGGACAGATAATCAGCCCCAGCATTTT	CSAPPGTDNQPQHF
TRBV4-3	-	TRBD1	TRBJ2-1	TGCGCCAGCAGCCAAGAAGAAGGGGGCGTGTACAATGAGCAGTTCTTC	CASSQEEGGVYNEQFF
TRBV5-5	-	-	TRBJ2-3	TGTGCCAGCAGCTCTGGACGATTATATCGCACAGATACGCAGTATTTT	CASSSGRLYRTDTQYF
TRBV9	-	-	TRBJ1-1	TGTGCCAGCAGCGTGGCCCCCTTGAACACTGAAGCTTTCTTT	CASSVAPLNTEAFF
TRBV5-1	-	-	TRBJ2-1	TGCGCCAGCAGTATGGTGCCGAGGGGTAATGAGCAGTTCTTC	CASSMVPRGNEQFF
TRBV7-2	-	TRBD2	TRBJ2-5	TGTGCCAGCAGCACCCGATGGACTAGCGGGATAGGAGAGACCCAGTACTTC	CASSTRWTSGIGETQYF
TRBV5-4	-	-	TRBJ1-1	TGTGCCAGCAGCTTCGGCCCGACGAACGCTGAAGCTTTCTTT	CASSFGPTNAEAFF
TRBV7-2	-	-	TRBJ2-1	TGTGCCAGCAGCGGAGGACGGGGAAGCAATGAGCAGTTCTTC	CASSGGRGSNEQFF
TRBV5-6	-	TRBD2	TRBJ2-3	TGTGCCAGCAGCTCCCTCGTAGGGGGGGAGGTAGCGGGAGGCCGCACAGATACGCAGTATTTT	CASSSLVGGEVAGGRTDTQYF
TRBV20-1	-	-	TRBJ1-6	TGCAGTGCTAGAGCTGGACACCAGCTTGTGGATTCACCCCTCCACTTT	CSARAGHQLVDSPLHF
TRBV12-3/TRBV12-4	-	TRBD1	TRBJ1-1	TGTGCCAGCAGCGGGACAGGGGGCGATCCCACTGAAGCTTTCTTT	CASSGTGGDPTEAFF
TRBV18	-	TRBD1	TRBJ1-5	TGTGCCAGCTCACCAACGGACGAGACAGGGGGCATTCAGCCCCAGCATTTT	CASSPTDETGGIQPQHF
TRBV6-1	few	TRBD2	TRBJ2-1	TGTGCCAGTTGGTTTAGCGGGAGTTTGTCGGATGAGCAGTTCTTC	CASWFSGSLSDEQFF
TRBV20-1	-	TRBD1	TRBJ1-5	TGCAGTGCTGGGCGGACAGGGGATAGCAATCAGCCCCAGCATTTT	CSAGRTGDSNQPQHF
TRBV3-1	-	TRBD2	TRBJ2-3	TGTGCCAGCAGCACGGCGGGAGTACGCTCCACAGATACGCAGTATTTT	CASSTAGVRSTDTQYF
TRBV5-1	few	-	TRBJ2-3	TGCGCCAGCAGCTCTAATGCGGGGGCTGAGGATACGCAGTATTTT	CASSSNAGAEDTQYF